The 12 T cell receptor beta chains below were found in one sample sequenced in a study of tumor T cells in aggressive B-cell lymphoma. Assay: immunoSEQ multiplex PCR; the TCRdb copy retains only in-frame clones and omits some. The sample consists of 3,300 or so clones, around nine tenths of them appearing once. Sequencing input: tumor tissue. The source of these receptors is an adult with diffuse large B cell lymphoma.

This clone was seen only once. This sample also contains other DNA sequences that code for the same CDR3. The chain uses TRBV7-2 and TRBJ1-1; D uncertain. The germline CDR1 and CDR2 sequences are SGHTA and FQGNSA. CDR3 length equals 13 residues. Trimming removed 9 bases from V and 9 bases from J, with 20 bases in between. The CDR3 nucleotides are TGTGCCAGTAGTACTACTAGAGGGCAGAAAGCTTTCTTT. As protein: CASSTTRGQKAFF. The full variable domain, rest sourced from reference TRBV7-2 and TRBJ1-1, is GAGVSQSPSNKVTEKGKDVELRCDPISGHTALYWYRQSLGQGLEFLIYFQGNSAPDKSGLPSDRFSAERTGGSVSTLTIQRTQQEDSAVYLCASSTTRGQKAFFGQGTRLTVV.

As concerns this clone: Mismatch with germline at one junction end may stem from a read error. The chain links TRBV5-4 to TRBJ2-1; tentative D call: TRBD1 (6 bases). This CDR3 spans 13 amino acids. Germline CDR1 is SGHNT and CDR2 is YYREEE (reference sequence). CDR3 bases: TGTGTCAGCAGCTTGCAGGGGACGAATGAGCAGTTCTTC. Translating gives CVSSLQGTNEQFF.

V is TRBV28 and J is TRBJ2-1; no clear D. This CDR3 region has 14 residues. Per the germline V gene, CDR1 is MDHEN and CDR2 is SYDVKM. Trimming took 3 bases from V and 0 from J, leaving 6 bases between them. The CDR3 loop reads CASSFSSSYNEQFF. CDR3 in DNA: TGTGCCAGCAGTTTTTCGTCCTCCTACAATGAGCAGTTCTTC.

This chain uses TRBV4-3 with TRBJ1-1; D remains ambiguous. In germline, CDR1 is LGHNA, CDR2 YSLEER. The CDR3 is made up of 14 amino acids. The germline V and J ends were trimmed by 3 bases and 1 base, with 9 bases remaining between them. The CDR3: CASSQNQANTEAFF. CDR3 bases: TGCGCCAGCAGCCAGAACCAGGCGAACACTGAAGCTTTCTTT.

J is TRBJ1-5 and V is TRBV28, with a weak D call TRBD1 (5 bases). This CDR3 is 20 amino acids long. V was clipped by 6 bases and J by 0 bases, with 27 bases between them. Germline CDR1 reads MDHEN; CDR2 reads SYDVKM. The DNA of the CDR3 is TGTGCCAGCAGCCAAGCGCATGGGGCAGGAGGGATATATAGCAATCAGCCCCAGCATTTT. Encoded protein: CASSQAHGAGGIYSNQPQHF.

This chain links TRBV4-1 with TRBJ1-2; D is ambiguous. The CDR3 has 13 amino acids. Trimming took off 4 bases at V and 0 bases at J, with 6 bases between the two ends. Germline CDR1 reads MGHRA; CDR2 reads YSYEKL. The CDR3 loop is CASSRSANYGYTF. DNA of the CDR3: TGCGCCAGCAGCCGCTCGGCTAACTATGGCTACACCTTC.

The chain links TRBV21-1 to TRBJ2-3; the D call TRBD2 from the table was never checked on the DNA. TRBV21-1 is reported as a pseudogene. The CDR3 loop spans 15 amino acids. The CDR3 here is CASSAILPVTDTQYF. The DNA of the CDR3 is TGTGCCAGCAGCGCGATATTGCCGGTAACAGATACGCAGTATTTT.

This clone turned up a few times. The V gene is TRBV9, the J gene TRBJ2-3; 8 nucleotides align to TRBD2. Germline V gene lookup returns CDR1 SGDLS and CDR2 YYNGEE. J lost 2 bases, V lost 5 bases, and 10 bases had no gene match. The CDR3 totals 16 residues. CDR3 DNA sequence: TGTGCCAGCAGAGATGGTAGCGGGAAGGACACAGATACGCAGTATTTT. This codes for CASRDGSGKDTDTQYF.

The CDR3 protein is CASTRDGERPEAFF. The CDR3 bases are TGTGCCAGCACTCGCGACGGCGAGCGACCAGAAGCTTTCTTT. The chain recombines TRBV7-9 with TRBJ1-1; D ambiguous. The germline CDR1 and CDR2 sequences are SEHNR and FQNEAQ (reference sequence). Trimming pared 7 bases from V and 8 bases from J, leaving 20 bases between. The CDR3 is made up of 14 amino acids.

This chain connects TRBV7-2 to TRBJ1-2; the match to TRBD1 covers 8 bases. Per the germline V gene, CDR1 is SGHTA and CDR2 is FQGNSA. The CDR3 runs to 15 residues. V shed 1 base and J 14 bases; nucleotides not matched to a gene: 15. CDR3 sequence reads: CASSLDPRAGGAWTF. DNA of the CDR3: TGTGCCAGCAGCTTAGATCCTAGGGCAGGGGGCGCTTGGACCTTC.

The CDR3 sequence: CASSRTANTGELFF. The CDR3 DNA reads TGTGCCAGCAGCAGGACTGCAAACACCGGGGAGCTGTTTTTT. The chain is built from TRBV7-2 and TRBJ2-2; D is perhaps TRBD2 (5 bases). Germline assignment: CDR1 SGHTA and CDR2 FQGNSA. The V end was cut by 5 bases, the J end by 2 bases, with 9 bases between. The CDR3 consists of 14 residues.

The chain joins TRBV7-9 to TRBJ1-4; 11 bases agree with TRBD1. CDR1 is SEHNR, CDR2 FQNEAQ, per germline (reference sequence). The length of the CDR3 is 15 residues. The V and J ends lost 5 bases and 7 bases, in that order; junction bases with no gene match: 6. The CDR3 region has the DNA TGTGCCAGCAGCCTAGGGACAGGGGGGTTTGAAAAACTGTTTTTT. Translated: CASSLGTGGFEKLFF.